Below are 30 T cell receptor beta chains sequenced from a single sample in a study of T cell repertoires in cytomegalovirus infection. Their specific antigens are unknown. TCRdb reprocessed the reads via MiXCR and lists one record per CDR3 protein. The table lists some 350,000 distinct CDR3 sequences, about 28% of them singletons. Sequencing was performed on cultured PBMCs, taken from culture after CMV antigen stimulation. These receptors all come from a human donor in good health (CMV status not recorded). Some clones in this sample may be carry-over from other donors' samples.

This clonotype was counted only a few times. The chain is built from TRBV7-3 and TRBJ2-3; no clear D. Germline V gene sequence: CDR1 SGHTA, CDR2 FQGTGA. The ends were cut back, 1 base at V and 0 bases at J, with 5 bases in the middle. The CDR3 sequence is 14 residues long. CDR3 protein: CASSLMESTDTQYF. The CDR3 DNA follows: TGTGCCAGCAGCTTAATGGAGAGCACAGATACGCAGTATTTT.

This chain connects TRBV5-1 to TRBJ2-1; TRBD2 matches at 10 bases. From germline, CDR1 is SGHRS and CDR2 YFSETQ. The ends lost 3 bases at V and 3 bases at J; junction bases unmatched: 3. This CDR3 is built from 15 residues. CDR3 nucleotide sequence: TGCGCCAGCAGCTCACTAGCGGGGAACTACAATGAGCAGTTCTTC. Its translation is CASSSLAGNYNEQFF.

The J gene is TRBJ1-2, the V gene TRBV11-2; D is possibly TRBD1 (6 bases). The CDR3 is 16 amino acids. Trimming stripped 4 bases from V and 4 bases from J, with 19 bases between. CDR1 is SGHAT, CDR2 FQNNGV, per germline. DNA of the CDR3: TGTGCCAGCAGCTCTATACCCGGGACAATTCCCTATGGCTACACCTTC. Translation: CASSSIPGTIPYGYTF.

This chain links TRBV7-9 with TRBJ1-2, with D possibly TRBD1 on 5 matching bases. CDR3 length: 13 residues. V was shortened by 5 bases and J by 8 bases, with 15 bases between the two germline ends. The germline gives CDR1 SEHNR, CDR2 FQNEAQ (reference sequence). The CDR3 coding sequence is TGTGCCAGCAGCCCGCCTGACAGAGCCGGCTACACCTTC. Protein product: CASSPPDRAGYTF.

This clonotype was counted only a few times. This chain uses TRBV7-2 with TRBJ2-5; D call uncertain. Per germline, CDR1 SGHTA and CDR2 FQGNSA. Deletions cut 4 bases from V and 6 bases from J, with 12 bases between. This CDR3 is built from 13 residues. This CDR3 reads CASSSSLRKTQYF. The CDR3 DNA reads as TGTGCCAGCAGCTCAAGTCTCCGGAAGACCCAGTACTTC.

V and J are TRBV7-8 and TRBJ1-5; D is perhaps TRBD1 (5 bases). Germline CDR1 SGHVS, CDR2 FQNEAQ. This CDR3 contains 18 residues. The germline V and J ends were trimmed by 0 bases and 0 bases, with 15 bases remaining between them. The CDR3 bases are TGTGCCAGCAGCTTAGCTATCCGGGGCGCTGATAGCAATCAGCCCCAGCATTTT. As protein: CASSLAIRGADSNQPQHF.

In this sample, this clonotype turned up a few times. The chain joins TRBV29-1 to TRBJ2-1; maybe TRBD2 (6 bases). The V end lost 4 bases, the J end lost 4 bases, and 32 bases lay between the germline ends. The CDR3 has 20 residues. The germline V gene has CDR1 SQVTM and CDR2 ANQGSEA. The DNA of the CDR3 is TGCAGCGTTGGGCTTGACCAAAGTGGTCGGTTGAGGGGAGGATACAATGAGCAGTTCTTC. Translating gives CSVGLDQSGRLRGGYNEQFF.

The genes are TRBV18 and TRBJ2-3; TRBD2 aligns across 10 bases. Losses at the gene ends were 2 bases for V and 2 bases for J; bases not matched to a gene: 10. The CDR3 spans 18 residues. Germline V CDR1 and CDR2: KGHSH, LQKENI. CDR3 residues: CASSPIIAGGTATDTQYF. The CDR3 bases are TGTGCCAGCTCACCAATTATAGCGGGGGGTACGGCCACAGATACGCAGTATTTT.

This clonotype was seen ten or more times. V is TRBV12-3 or TRBV12-4 and J is TRBJ2-3; tentatively, D is TRBD2 (5 bases). The CDR3 extends over 12 amino acids. Deletions cut 3 bases from V and 8 bases from J, with 9 bases between. CDR3 DNA sequence: TGTGCCAGCAGTTTTCCAGGAGGTACGCAGTATTTT. The encoded protein is CASSFPGGTQYF.

This chain joins TRBV6-4 and TRBJ2-1; D ambiguous. The V end was cut by 6 bases, the J end by 5 bases, with 5 bases between. The CDR3 has 11 amino acids. Germline V gives CDR1 MRHNA, CDR2 SNTAGT. CDR3 in DNA: TGTGCCAGCAGGGGTAACAATGAGCAGTTCTTC. It yields the protein CASRGNNEQFF.

The rearrangement uses TRBV11-2 and TRBJ2-7, with D perhaps being TRBD1 or TRBD2 (5 bases each). This CDR3 comprises 15 residues. In germline, CDR1 is SGHAT, CDR2 FQNNGV. The V gene lost 3 bases and the J gene lost 0 bases, with 12 bases spanning the gap. This CDR3 reads CASSLEPGPSYEQYF. The CDR3 nucleotides read TGTGCCAGCAGCTTGGAACCGGGGCCCTCCTACGAGCAGTACTTC.

The J gene is TRBJ2-1, the V gene TRBV7-3, with TRBD2 identical over 10 bases. The CDR3 consists of 13 residues. Germline loops: CDR1 SGHTA, CDR2 FQGTGA. V gave up 11 bases and J gave up 5 bases; unmatched junction bases: 6. Here the CDR3 DNA reads TGTGCCGGTCTAGCGGGGGTTCACAATGAGCAGTTCTTC. Protein product: CAGLAGVHNEQFF.

In its sample, this clonotype was seen a few times. The chain employs TRBV6-1 and TRBJ2-7; TRBD2 matches 9 bases. The CDR3 is 18 residues long. Unmatched junction bases numbered 18, after V lost 2 bases and J lost 7 bases. Germline CDR1 MNHNS, CDR2 SASEGT. CDR3 sequence (DNA): TGTGCCAGCAGTGAAAGATTCTACGGGGTAGCGGGAGAACGGGAGCAGTACTTC. Its protein product is CASSERFYGVAGEREQYF.

V usage is TRBV12-3 or TRBV12-4 and J usage is TRBJ1-5; D possibly corresponds to TRBD1 (5 bases). The CDR3 covers 16 residues. Trimming shortened V by 4 bases and J by 0 bases, and 13 bases separated the two germline ends. In DNA form, the CDR3 reads TGTGCCAGCAGTTCCCGAGGAGGGGATAGCAATCAGCCCCAGCATTTT. Translated: CASSSRGGDSNQPQHF.

Comment on this clonotype: At one end the junction does not follow the germline gene, possibly because of a read error. V usage is TRBV6-1 and J usage is TRBJ1-2, with a weak D call TRBD1 (6 bases). CDR1 MNHNS and CDR2 SASEGT come from the germline V gene. The CDR3 runs 13 residues. The CDR3 spells CASSEPGQNQEDF. Written as DNA, the CDR3 is TGTGCCAGCAGTGAACCCGGACAGAACCAGGAGGACTTC.

The table lists this clonotype with a few counts. The J gene is TRBJ2-1, the V gene TRBV6-1; D is undetermined. The length of the CDR3 is 11 residues. Germline loops: CDR1 MNHNS, CDR2 SASEGT. The chain's CDR3 is CAIGIHPEQFF. DNA of the CDR3: TGTGCAATCGGCATCCATCCTGAGCAGTTCTTC.

The chain joins TRBV3-1 to TRBJ2-1; D is unresolved. Trimming shortened V by 1 base and J by 2 bases, and 12 bases separated the two germline ends. The CDR3 runs 16 residues. Germline V lookup: CDR1 LGHDT, CDR2 YNNKEL (reference sequence). DNA of the CDR3: TGTGCCAGCAGCCAAGGGATCGGAGCGCCCTACAATGAGCAGTTCTTC. Encoded protein: CASSQGIGAPYNEQFF.

This chain connects TRBV6-5 to TRBJ2-7, with TRBD1 matching 7 bases. CDR3 length: 13 amino acids. Losses at the gene ends were 8 bases for V and 4 bases for J; bases not matched to a gene: 8. Germline values: CDR1 MNHEY, CDR2 SVGAGI. For the CDR3, the DNA is TGTGCCAGCCGGACAGGCTTCGATTACGAGCAGTACTTC. Protein sequence: CASRTGFDYEQYF.

This chain joins TRBV2 and TRBJ2-7; D gene uncertain. V lost 4 bases, J lost 3 bases, and 10 bases lay in between. The CDR3 extends over 13 amino acids. In germline, CDR1 is SNHLY, CDR2 FYNNEI. CDR3 residues: CASSGLVNYEQYF. For the CDR3, the DNA is TGTGCCAGCAGTGGCCTTGTAAACTACGAGCAGTACTTC.

J is TRBJ2-1 and V is TRBV5-4; 13 positions match TRBD2. The CDR3 runs 15 residues. The V and J ends lost 0 bases and 12 bases, in that order; junction bases with no gene match: 6. Germline assignment: CDR1 SGHNT and CDR2 YYREEE (reference sequence). The CDR3 DNA follows: TGTGCCAGCAGCTTGGGGGGACTAGCGGGAAAGGGGCAGTTCTTC. It translates to CASSLGGLAGKGQFF.

This clonotype showed up just a few times. The chain combines TRBV6-7 with TRBJ1-5, with a tentative D call TRBD1 (6 bases). TRBV6-7 is filed as an ORF, its function uncertain. V dropped 0 bases and J dropped 0 bases, with 18 bases sitting between them. CDR3 length: 19 residues. CDR3 sequence: CASSYSKGVRGHSNQPQHF. In DNA form, the CDR3 reads TGTGCCAGCAGTTACTCGAAGGGGGTCAGGGGCCATAGCAATCAGCCCCAGCATTTT.

V usage is TRBV7-2 and J usage is TRBJ1-1; D is unresolved. Germline V CDR1 and CDR2: SGHTA, FQGNSA. V was clipped by 1 base and J by 3 bases, with 3 bases between them. This CDR3 spans 12 amino acids. CDR3 sequence reads: CASSLVYTEAFF. DNA of the CDR3: TGTGCCAGCAGCTTAGTCTACACTGAAGCTTTCTTT. Full variable domain (missing parts from reference TRBV7-2 and TRBJ1-1): GAGVSQSPSNKVTEKGKDVELRCDPISGHTALYWYRQSLGQGLEFLIYFQGNSAPDKSGLPSDRFSAERTGGSVSTLTIQRTQQEDSAVYLCASSLVYTEAFFGQGTRLTVV.

The V and J genes are TRBV19 and TRBJ2-7; D is unclear. This CDR3 contains 12 residues. CDR1 LNHDA and CDR2 SQIVND come from the germline V gene (reference sequence). The V and J ends lost 0 bases and 3 bases respectively, with 3 bases between them. The CDR3 DNA reads TGTGCCAGTAGTATAGAACGCTACGAGCAGTACTTC. Protein: CASSIERYEQYF. The full variable domain, completed using reference TRBV19 and TRBJ2-7, is DGGITQSPKYLFRKEGQNVTLSCEQNLNHDAMYWYRQDPGQGLRLIYYSQIVNDFQKGDIAEGYSVSREKKESFPLTVTSAQKNPTAFYLCASSIERYEQYFGPGTRLTVT.

This clonotype was found a few times. The V and J genes are TRBV20-1 and TRBJ2-7; possibly TRBD1 for D (6 bases). The CDR3 length is 13 residues. Germline CDR1 DFQATT, CDR2 SNEGSKA (reference sequence). Trimming shortened V by 4 bases and J by 3 bases, and 13 bases separated the two germline ends. The CDR3 DNA is TGCAGTGCTACCGGGACAAGGATCTACGAGCAGTACTTC. Amino acid sequence: CSATGTRIYEQYF.

The sample holds many counts of this clonotype. This chain connects TRBV7-2 to TRBJ1-5, with 8 bases aligning to TRBD1. The germline CDR1 and CDR2 sequences are SGHTA and FQGNSA. CDR3 length equals 17 residues. V shed 5 bases and J 6 bases; nucleotides not matched to a gene: 15. CDR3 loop: CASSPPGGAERSQPQHF. DNA for the CDR3: TGTGCCAGCAGCCCTCCAGGGGGCGCAGAGCGGAGTCAGCCCCAGCATTTT.

This clonotype has more than one count but fewer than ten. The CDR3 region is CASSLARGRLQYQDTGELFF. The CDR3 nucleotides are TGTGCCAGCAGCTTAGCGCGGGGCAGACTCCAGTACCAGGACACCGGGGAGCTGTTTTTT. The V gene is TRBV7-2, the J gene TRBJ2-2; D perhaps matches TRBD2 (6 bases). The CDR3 runs to 20 residues. Germline CDR1 is SGHTA and CDR2 is FQGNSA. Trimming left V 0 bases short and J 3 bases short, with 23 bases between.

This chain joins TRBV27 and TRBJ2-1, with D possibly TRBD1 on 5 matching bases. Trimming shortened V by 0 bases and J by 7 bases, and 10 bases separated the two germline ends. This CDR3 spans 14 amino acids. CDR1 and CDR2 from the germline V gene are MNHEY and SMNVEV (reference sequence). The CDR3 region is CASSLSAGSNEQFF. The CDR3 nucleotides are TGTGCCAGCAGTTTATCAGCAGGGTCGAATGAGCAGTTCTTC.

The chain joins TRBV6-6 to TRBJ1-5, with D possibly being TRBD1 (5 bases). CDR3 length: 14 amino acids. V dropped 2 bases and J dropped 1 base, with 6 bases sitting between them. Germline V CDR1 and CDR2: MNHNY, SVGAGI (reference sequence). As DNA, the CDR3 is TGTGCCAGCAGTTACGGGGGGAGCAATCAGCCCCAGCATTTT. Its protein product is CASSYGGSNQPQHF.

This chain uses TRBV19 with TRBJ1-2; TRBD1 might be the D (5 bases). Trimming cost V 6 bases and J 2 bases, with 13 bases left between them. This CDR3 spans 14 amino acids. CDR1 and CDR2 from the germline V gene are LNHDA and SQIVND (reference sequence). The CDR3 nucleotides are TGTGCCAGTAGCCAGGGACGGCGAAACTATGGCTACACCTTC. This codes for CASSQGRRNYGYTF.

In its sample, this clonotype was seen many times. V usage is TRBV7-8 and J usage is TRBJ2-1; D gene unclear. The CDR3 runs 14 residues. The V gene's germline CDR1 is SGHVS and CDR2 FQNEAQ. The V end lost 1 base, the J end lost 4 bases, and 8 bases lay between the germline ends. The DNA for the CDR3 is TGTGCCAGCAGCTTAGTTCCGGGTTACAATGAGCAGTTCTTC. Residues: CASSLVPGYNEQFF.